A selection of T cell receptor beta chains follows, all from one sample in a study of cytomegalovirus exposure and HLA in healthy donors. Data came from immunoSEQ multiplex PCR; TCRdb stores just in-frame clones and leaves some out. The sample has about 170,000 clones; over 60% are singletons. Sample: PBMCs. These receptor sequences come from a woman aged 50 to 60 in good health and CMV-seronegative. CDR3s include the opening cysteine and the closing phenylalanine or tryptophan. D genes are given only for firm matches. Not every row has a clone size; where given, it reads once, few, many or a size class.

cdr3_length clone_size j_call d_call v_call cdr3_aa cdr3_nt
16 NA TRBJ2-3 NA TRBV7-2 CASSLVAQRVTDTQYF TGTGCCAGCAGCTTAGTAGCGCAAAGAGTCACAGATACGCAGTATTTT
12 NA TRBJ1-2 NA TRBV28 CASTDRLRGYTF TGTGCCAGCACCGACCGACTTCGTGGCTACACCTTC
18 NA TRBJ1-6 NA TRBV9 CASSPRGGIWSYNSPLHF TGTGCCAGCAGCCCAAGGGGGGGGATCTGGTCCTATAATTCACCCCTCCACTTT
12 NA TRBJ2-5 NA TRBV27 CAPNGDQETQYF TGTGCCCCCAACGGGGATCAAGAGACCCAGTACTTC
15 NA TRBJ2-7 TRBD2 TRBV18 CASSPTPPGGYEQYF TGTGCCAGCTCACCCACCCCCCCGGGGGGCTACGAGCAGTACTTC
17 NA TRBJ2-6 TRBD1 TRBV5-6 CASSYGTANSGANVLTF TGTGCCAGCAGCTACGGGACAGCCAACTCTGGGGCCAACGTCCTGACTTTC
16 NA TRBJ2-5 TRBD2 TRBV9 CASSVGGLAGPETQYF TGTGCCAGCAGCGTAGGGGGCCTAGCGGGACCGGAGACCCAGTACTTC
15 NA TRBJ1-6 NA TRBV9 CASSVARGGNSPLHF TGTGCCAGCAGCGTAGCAAGGGGCGGCAATTCACCCCTCCACTTT
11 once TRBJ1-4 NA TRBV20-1 CSTRGVEKLFF TGCAGTACTCGAGGAGTTGAAAAACTGTTTTTT
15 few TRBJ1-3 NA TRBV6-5 CASRPQGSGGNTIYF TGTGCCAGCAGACCCCAGGGGTCGGGGGGAAACACCATATATTTT
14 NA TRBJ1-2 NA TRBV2 CASLLTEANYGYTF TGTGCCAGCCTCTTGACAGAGGCTAACTATGGCTACACCTTC
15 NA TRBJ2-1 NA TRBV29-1 CSVVARLSSYNEQFF TGCAGCGTTGTCGCTAGGCTCAGCTCCTACAATGAGCAGTTCTTC
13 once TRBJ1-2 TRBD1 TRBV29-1 CSVAGTGVGSYTF TGCAGCGTAGCCGGTACAGGGGTTGGAAGCTACACCTTC
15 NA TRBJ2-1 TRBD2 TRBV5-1 CASSLRSGSWNEQFF TGCGCCAGCAGCTTGAGGAGCGGGAGTTGGAATGAGCAGTTCTTC
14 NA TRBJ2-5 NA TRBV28 CASRTQGSQETQYF TGTGCCAGCAGAACTCAGGGGTCCCAAGAGACCCAGTACTTC
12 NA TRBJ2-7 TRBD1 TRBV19 CASSEGAFEQYF TGTGCCAGTAGTGAGGGGGCCTTCGAGCAGTACTTC
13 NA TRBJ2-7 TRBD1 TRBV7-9 CASSPGQDREQYF TGTGCCAGCAGCCCCGGACAGGATCGCGAGCAGTACTTC
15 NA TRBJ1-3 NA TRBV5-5 CASSPESGSGNTIYF TGTGCCAGCAGCCCGGAGTCAGGGTCTGGAAACACCATATATTTT
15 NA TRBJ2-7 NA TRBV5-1 CASSLIGGQNYEQYF TGCGCCAGCAGCTTGATTGGTGGGCAAAACTACGAGCAGTACTTC
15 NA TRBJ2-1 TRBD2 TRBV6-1 CASSVQLAGGYEQFF TGTGCCAGCAGTGTCCAACTAGCGGGAGGATATGAGCAGTTCTTC
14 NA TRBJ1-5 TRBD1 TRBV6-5 CASSSDRGNQPQHF TGTGCCAGCAGCTCGGACAGGGGAAATCAGCCCCAGCATTTT
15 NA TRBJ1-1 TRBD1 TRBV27 CASSPSRGPNTEAFF TGTGCCAGCAGTCCCTCGAGGGGGCCGAACACTGAAGCTTTCTTT
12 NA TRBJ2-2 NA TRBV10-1 CASGRNTGELFF TGCGCCAGCGGGCGGAACACCGGGGAGCTGTTTTTT
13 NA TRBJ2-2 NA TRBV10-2 CASLEGHTGELFF TGCGCCAGCCTGGAGGGGCACACCGGGGAGCTGTTTTTT
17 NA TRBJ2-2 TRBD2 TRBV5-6 CASSPGLAGHGIGELFF TGTGCCAGCAGCCCGGGACTAGCGGGGCATGGGATCGGGGAGCTGTTTTTT
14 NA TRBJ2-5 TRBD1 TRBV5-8 CASSRGQGMETQYF TGTGCCAGCAGCCGCGGACAGGGAATGGAGACCCAGTACTTC
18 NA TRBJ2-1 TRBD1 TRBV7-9 CASSSSSPGQSSYNEQFF TGTGCCAGCAGCTCCTCCTCGCCGGGACAGAGCTCCTACAATGAGCAGTTCTTC
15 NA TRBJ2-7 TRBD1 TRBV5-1 CASSLVGQGTNEQYF TGCGCCAGCAGCTTGGTGGGACAGGGGACCAACGAGCAGTACTTC
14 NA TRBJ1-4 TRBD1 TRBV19 CASSVQGAAEKLFF TGTGCCAGTAGTGTCCAGGGGGCCGCTGAAAAACTGTTTTTT
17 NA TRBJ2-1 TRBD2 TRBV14 CASSQGSLAGGYNEQFF TGTGCCAGCAGCCAAGGGTCACTAGCGGGAGGATACAATGAGCAGTTCTTC
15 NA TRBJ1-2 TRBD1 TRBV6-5 CASSASGGGSRGYTF TGTGCCAGCAGTGCCTCCGGAGGGGGCTCGAGGGGCTACACCTTC
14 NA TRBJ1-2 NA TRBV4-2 CASSQVGQNYGYTF TGTGCCAGCAGCCAAGTTGGTCAGAACTATGGCTACACCTTC
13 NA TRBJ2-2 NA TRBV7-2 CASSLRQTGELFF TGTGCCAGCAGCCTTAGACAGACCGGGGAGCTGTTTTTT
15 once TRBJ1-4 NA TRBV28 CASSAGSATNEKLFF TGTGCCAGCAGCGCGGGTTCGGCAACTAATGAAAAACTGTTTTTT
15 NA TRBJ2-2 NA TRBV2 CASSARGAGTGELFF TGTGCCAGCAGTGCCCGGGGGGCAGGCACCGGGGAGCTGTTTTTT
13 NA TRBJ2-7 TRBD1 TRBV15 CATRSRGIPEQYF TGTGCCACCAGGTCCAGGGGGATTCCCGAGCAGTACTTC
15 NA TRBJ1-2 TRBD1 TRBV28 CASRSGQGAGYGYTF TGTGCCAGCAGAAGCGGACAGGGGGCAGGGTATGGCTACACCTTC
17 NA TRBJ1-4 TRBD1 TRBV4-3 CASSQERQGAPNEKLFF TGCGCCAGCAGCCAAGAGAGGCAGGGGGCACCTAATGAAAAACTGTTTTTT
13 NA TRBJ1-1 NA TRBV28 CATQQSTNTEAFF TGTGCCACACAACAGTCCACGAACACTGAAGCTTTCTTT
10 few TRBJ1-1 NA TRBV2 CASSDRRAFF TGTGCCAGCAGTGACAGGAGGGCTTTCTTT
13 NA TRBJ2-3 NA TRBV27 CASRALRTDTQYF TGTGCCAGCAGGGCCCTCCGCACAGATACGCAGTATTTT
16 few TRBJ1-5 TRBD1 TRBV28 CASTWGTGDSLVPQHF TGTGCCAGCACCTGGGGGACAGGGGATTCATTGGTGCCCCAGCATTTT
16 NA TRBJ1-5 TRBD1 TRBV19 CASSRDRGGTNQPQHF TGTGCCAGTAGTCGAGACAGGGGGGGAACCAATCAGCCCCAGCATTTT
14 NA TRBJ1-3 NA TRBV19 CATSRGFGGNTIYF TGTGCCACCAGTAGAGGGTTTGGTGGAAACACCATATATTTT
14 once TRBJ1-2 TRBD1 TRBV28 CASSNRGRLYGYTF TGTGCCAGCAGCAACAGGGGGCGCCTCTATGGCTACACCTTC